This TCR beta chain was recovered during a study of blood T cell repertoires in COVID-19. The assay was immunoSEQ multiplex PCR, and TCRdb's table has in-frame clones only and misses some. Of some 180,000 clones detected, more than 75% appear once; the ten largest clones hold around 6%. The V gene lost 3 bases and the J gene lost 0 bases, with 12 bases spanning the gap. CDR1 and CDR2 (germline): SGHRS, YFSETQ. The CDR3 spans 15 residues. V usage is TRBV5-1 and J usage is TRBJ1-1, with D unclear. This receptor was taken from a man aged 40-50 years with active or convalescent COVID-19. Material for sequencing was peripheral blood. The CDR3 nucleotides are TGCGCCAGCAGCTCGGGGTATGGCTTGAACACTGAAGCTTTCTTT. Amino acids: CASSSGYGLNTEAFF.